The sequence of this T cell receptor (beta chain) was determined in a study of T-cell reconstitution after alpha-beta-depleted transplantation in children. The CDR3 covers 15 residues. V lost 1 base and J lost 12; bases outside the gene matches: 6. CDR1 and CDR2 (germline): LGHDT, YNNKEL (reference sequence). This clonotype appeared many times. For TCRbeta, the library was prepared with unique molecular identifiers. TCRdb recomputed calls from the PCR reads with MiXCR, one row per CDR3 protein. Of a few hundred thousand distinct CDR3 sequences in the sample, around 9.1% are singletons; the top ten hold roughly 7.1%.

The receptor's source is a boy younger than two with acute myeloid leukemia, due to receive a stem cell transplant. Sequences were derived from PBMCs, sampled before TCRalphabeta/CD19-depleted stem cell transplant. V gene TRBV3-1 combines with J gene TRBJ2-1; TRBD2 agrees at 13 bases. The CDR3 region is CASSQVGLAGNVQFF. CDR3 in DNA: TGTGCCAGCAGCCAAGTGGGACTAGCGGGAAACGTGCAGTTCTTC.